Following are 31 T cell receptor beta chains from one sample sequenced in a study of blood T cell repertoires in COVID-19. Method: immunoSEQ multiplex PCR; TCRdb's copy keeps in-frame clones and lacks some. The table lists roughly 200,000 clones, around nine tenths of them singletons, with about a fifth in the top ten. Sequencing was performed on peripheral blood. Every receptor here comes from a man between 60 and 70 years old with active or convalescent COVID-19.

This chain connects TRBV5-1 to TRBJ2-3; 7 nucleotides align to TRBD2. Trimming at V came to 0 bases and at J to 6 bases, leaving 4 bases not matched to a gene. Germline assignment: CDR1 SGHRS and CDR2 YFSETQ. The CDR3 totals 14 residues. The CDR3 sequence: CASSLAGGKDTQYF. The CDR3 bases are TGCGCCAGCAGCTTGGCGGGGGGTAAGGATACGCAGTATTTT.

The chain combines TRBV2 with TRBJ2-1; D perhaps matches TRBD2 (6 bases). The CDR3 totals 12 residues. Germline CDR1 and CDR2: SNHLY and FYNNEI. V lost 3 bases and J 7 bases, leaving 7 bases between the germline ends. Here the CDR3 DNA reads TGTGCCAGCAGTGAGGGGGGTAATGAGCAGTTCTTC. Translated, it gives CASSEGGNEQFF.

This chain's CDR3 is CASSSRDLQPYNEQFF. The CDR3 DNA follows: TGTGCCAGCAGCTCCCGGGACTTACAACCCTACAATGAGCAGTTCTTC. The chain employs TRBV7-3 and TRBJ2-1; tentatively, D is TRBD2 (6 bases). The V gene's germline CDR1 is SGHTA and CDR2 FQGTGA. Trimming removed 4 bases from V and 2 bases from J, with 15 bases in between. CDR3 size: 16 residues. The full variable domain, its missing parts supplied by reference TRBV7-3 and TRBJ2-1, is GAGVSQTPSNKVTEKGKYVELRCDPISGHTALYWYRQSLGQGPEFLIYFQGTGAADDSGLPNDRFFAVRPEGSVSTLKIQRTERGDSAVYLCASSSRDLQPYNEQFFGPGTRLTVL.

The genes are TRBV7-9 and TRBJ2-1, with D possibly TRBD2 on 5 matching bases. The V gene lost 1 base and the J gene lost 8 bases, with 15 bases spanning the gap. The CDR3 extends over 15 amino acids. CDR1 SEHNR and CDR2 FQNEAQ come from the germline V gene (reference sequence). The CDR3 spells CASSLVRGLMDEQFF. The CDR3 nucleotides read TGTGCCAGCAGCTTAGTACGCGGACTCATGGATGAGCAGTTCTTC.

The chain couples TRBV9 to TRBJ1-4, with D possibly TRBD1 on 5 matching bases. The CDR3 contains 14 residues. Trimming removed 0 bases at V and 10 bases at J, with 13 bases between. Germline CDR1 SGDLS, CDR2 YYNGEE. The CDR3 bases are TGTGCCAGCAGCGTAGCCAGCACGGGGGTAAAACTGTTTTTT. It codes for CASSVASTGVKLFF.

This clone was seen repeatedly, ten times or more. The chain recombines TRBV13 with TRBJ2-1, with TRBD2 as a possible D gene (5 bases). The CDR3 runs 14 residues. Germline loops: CDR1 PRHDT, CDR2 FYEKMQ (reference sequence). Between the trimmed V and J ends, which lost 0 bases and 4 bases, there was a span of 7 bases. The CDR3 here is CASSLGRGYNEQFF. CDR3 coding DNA: TGTGCCAGCAGCTTAGGACGGGGATACAATGAGCAGTTCTTC.

The chain couples TRBV6-1 to TRBJ2-3; D is unresolved. The V end was cut by 2 bases, the J end by 4 bases, with 22 bases between. Germline V gives CDR1 MNHNS, CDR2 SASEGT. CDR3 length equals 18 residues. The CDR3 coding sequence is TGTGCCAGCAGTGAAAGCTCCCTCTCTAGACCCCCCGCAGATACGCAGTATTTT. It yields the protein CASSESSLSRPPADTQYF.

The chain couples TRBV2 to TRBJ1-2; 10 nucleotides align to TRBD1. With 2 bases clipped from V and 7 bases from J, the junction kept 4 bases outside the gene matches. The CDR3 sequence is 14 residues long. Germline-derived CDR1 and CDR2 are SNHLY and FYNNEI. Here the CDR3 DNA reads TGTGCCAGCAGTGAACAGGGACAGGGGCCTGGCTACACCTTC. Its protein product is CASSEQGQGPGYTF.

The V call is TRBV11-2, the J call TRBJ2-7, with D possibly TRBD1 on 6 matching bases. V lost 2 bases, J lost 3 bases, and 17 bases lay in between. The CDR3 consists of 16 residues. Per the germline V gene, CDR1 is SGHAT and CDR2 is FQNNGV. CDR3 DNA sequence: TGTGCCAGCAGCTTAAGTGGGGCAGGGGTGATCTACGAGCAGTACTTC. As protein: CASSLSGAGVIYEQYF.

The J gene is TRBJ1-1, the V gene TRBV2, with D maybe TRBD1 (5 bases). The length of the CDR3 is 12 residues. The V gene lost 5 bases and the J gene lost 8 bases, with 12 bases spanning the gap. Germline V gene sequence: CDR1 SNHLY, CDR2 FYNNEI. CDR3 residues: CASSPDIPEAFF. CDR3 nucleotide sequence: TGTGCCAGCAGTCCGGACATACCCGAAGCTTTCTTT.

The chain has TRBV5-1 and TRBJ1-2; maybe TRBD1 (6 bases). The germline V gene has CDR1 SGHRS and CDR2 YFSETQ. The CDR3 has 13 amino acids. The V gene lost 6 bases and the J gene lost 1 base, with 10 bases spanning the gap. CDR3 protein: CASKQGLNYGYTF. The CDR3 nucleotides read TGCGCCAGCAAACAGGGCCTTAACTATGGCTACACCTTC.

In regard to this clone: The junction departs from the called germline gene at one end, perhaps through a read error. The sample has other DNA sequences that encode this CDR3 too. This sequence joins TRBV30 and TRBJ1-1; tentative D call: TRBD1 (6 bases). Germline assignment: CDR1 GTSNPN and CDR2 SVGIG (reference sequence). The CDR3 is 14 residues long. As DNA, the CDR3 is TGTGCCTGGAGTGTGACAGGCCGTAACACTGAAGCCTTCTTT. Residues: CAWSVTGRNTEAFF. Supplemented by reference TRBV30 and TRBJ1-1, the full variable domain reads SQTIHQWPATLVQPVGSPLSLECTVEGTSNPNLYWYRQAAGRGLQLLFYSVGIGQISSEVPQNLSASRPQDRQFILSSKKLLLSDSGFYLCAWSVTGRNTEAFFGQGTRLTVV.

J is TRBJ1-5 and V is TRBV19; unclear D gene. The germline CDR1 and CDR2 sequences are LNHDA and SQIVND (reference sequence). V dropped 10 bases and J dropped 4 bases, with 14 bases sitting between them. The CDR3 consists of 13 residues. The CDR3 sequence: CATYPGLNQPQHF. The CDR3 DNA reads TGTGCCACCTACCCGGGTCTAAATCAGCCCCAGCATTTT.

This clone occurred once. The chain has TRBV6-5 and TRBJ2-7; TRBD2 matches at 7 bases. Trimming at V came to 2 bases and at J to 1 base, leaving 8 bases not matched to a gene. The CDR3 totals 16 residues. The germline V gene encodes CDR1 MNHEY and CDR2 SVGAGI. The CDR3 DNA is TGTGCCAGCAGTTACGGTCTCGGGGGGTCGTCCTACGAGCAGTACTTC. Its protein is CASSYGLGGSSYEQYF.

V gene TRBV6-6 combines with J gene TRBJ1-1; the D gene is possibly TRBD1 (6 bases). The V and J ends lost 6 bases and 1 base respectively, with 15 bases between them. From germline, CDR1 is MNHNY and CDR2 SVGAGI (reference sequence). The CDR3 has 15 amino acids. The CDR3 sequence: CASRSQGLRNTEAFF. The CDR3, as DNA: TGTGCCAGCAGAAGCCAGGGGTTGAGGAACACTGAAGCTTTCTTT.

The chain couples TRBV15 to TRBJ1-5; perhaps TRBD1 as D (6 bases). This CDR3 has 17 amino acids. V lost 5 bases and J 5 bases, leaving 22 bases between the germline ends. Germline CDR1 and CDR2: LNHNV and YYDKDF (reference sequence). The CDR3: CATSPTIRTRGDQPQHF. The CDR3 region has the DNA TGTGCCACCAGCCCTACGATCAGGACTAGGGGGGATCAGCCCCAGCATTTT.

The rearrangement joins TRBV12-5 to TRBJ2-7; no clear D gene. This CDR3 has 19 residues. CDR1 is LGHNT, CDR2 FRNRAP, per germline. V dropped 0 bases and J dropped 6 bases, with 27 bases sitting between them. CDR3 coding DNA: TGTGCTAGTGGTTTGGTAAATCCCCCCTCAGGAAGTGAACGTGGCGAGCAGTACTTC. This sequence encodes CASGLVNPPSGSERGEQYF.

This rearrangement joins TRBV24-1 to TRBJ2-2; TRBD1 aligns across 9 bases. V trimming: 4 bases; J trimming: 7 bases; junction bases outside the gene matches: 6. The germline gives CDR1 KGHDR, CDR2 SFDVKD. The CDR3 length is 15 residues. CDR3 sequence: CATSDPGTGYGELFF. CDR3 DNA: TGTGCCACCAGTGACCCCGGGACAGGGTACGGGGAGCTGTTTTTT.

V gene TRBV5-8 combines with J gene TRBJ2-3, with 11 bases matching TRBD2. The CDR3 runs to 17 residues. CDR1 and CDR2 from the germline V gene are SGHTS and YDEGEE. V shed 0 bases and J 1 base; nucleotides not matched to a gene: 4. CDR3 sequence reads: CASSLGGLADGTDTQYF. CDR3 sequence (DNA): TGTGCCAGCAGCTTGGGGGGACTAGCGGATGGCACAGATACGCAGTATTTT. The whole variable domain, filled in from reference TRBV5-8 and TRBJ2-3, reads EAGVTQSPTHLIKTRGQQATLRCSPISGHTSVYWYQQALGLGLQFLLWYDEGEERNRGNFPPRFSGRQFPNYSSELNVNALELEDSALYLCASSLGGLADGTDTQYFGPGTRLTVL.

This clone was counted only a few times. Other DNA sequences in this sample translate to the same CDR3. The genes are TRBV2 and TRBJ2-5, with D uncertain. The CDR3 covers 11 residues. Trimming stripped 3 bases from V and 5 bases from J, with 4 bases between. Germline assignment: CDR1 SNHLY and CDR2 FYNNEI. The DNA of the CDR3 is TGTGCCAGCAGTGAGAGGGAGACCCAGTACTTC. The encoded protein is CASSERETQYF.

As regards this clone: The same CDR3 arises from other DNA sequences in this sample as well. The gene calls are TRBV3-1 (or the pseudogene TRBV3-2) and TRBJ1-2, with 10 bases lining up with TRBD1. This CDR3 region has 14 residues. V trimming: 5 bases; J trimming: 2 bases; junction bases outside the gene matches: 2. Germline CDR1 reads LGHDT; CDR2 reads YNNKEL (reference sequence). DNA of the CDR3: TGTGCCAGCAGCAGACAGGGGGCGAACTATGGCTACACCTTC. Translation gives CASSRQGANYGYTF.

A note on this clone: Within the sample, other DNA sequences also encode this same CDR3. The chain is built from TRBV3-1 (or the pseudogene TRBV3-2) and TRBJ1-2; no firm D call. This CDR3 has 12 residues. Germline CDR1 and CDR2: LGHDT and YNNKEL (reference sequence). Trimming cost V 1 base and J 7 bases, with 7 bases left between them. Here the CDR3 reads CASSQGLGGYTF. The CDR3 bases are TGTGCCAGCAGCCAAGGACTAGGTGGCTACACCTTC.

V gene TRBV10-3 combines with J gene TRBJ2-7, with TRBD2 matching over 7 bases. This CDR3 spans 14 amino acids. Germline CDR1 ENHRY, CDR2 SYGVKD. V was clipped by 1 base and J by 3 bases; unmatched bases: 3. For the CDR3, the DNA is TGTGCCATCAGTGAGTGGGCTAGCGGCTACGAGCAGTACTTC. Its protein is CAISEWASGYEQYF.

This chain connects TRBV27 to TRBJ1-2; 11 bases agree with TRBD1. Germline trimming cut 4 bases from V and 5 bases from J; bases unmatched to any gene: 6. The CDR3 contains 15 residues. CDR1 and CDR2 from the germline V gene are MNHEY and SMNVEV (reference sequence). This CDR3 is CASSWDRGSIYGYTF. The DNA for the CDR3 is TGTGCCAGCAGTTGGGACAGGGGGTCGATATATGGCTACACCTTC.

The chain couples TRBV18 to TRBJ2-2, with no clear D. The CDR3 length is 15 residues. Germline CDR1 is KGHSH and CDR2 is LQKENI. V dropped 3 bases and J dropped 0 bases, with 8 bases sitting between them. The CDR3 reads CASSPSQTNTGELFF. In DNA, the CDR3 is TGTGCCAGCTCACCCTCCCAGACGAACACCGGGGAGCTGTTTTTT.

This clone has a single count. The chain employs TRBV9 and TRBJ1-1; 7 nucleotides match TRBD1. Germline-derived CDR1 and CDR2 are SGDLS and YYNGEE. The CDR3 has 15 residues. V lost 2 bases, J lost 3 bases, and 7 bases stayed unmatched. CDR3 nucleotides: TGTGCCAGCAGCGTCGGCGGGACAGCAGACACTGAAGCTTTCTTT. This gives the protein CASSVGGTADTEAFF.

J is TRBJ1-4 and V is TRBV4-2; D possibly corresponds to TRBD1 (6 bases). CDR3 length: 15 amino acids. V gave up 0 bases and J gave up 9 bases, with 14 bases separating them. Germline V CDR1 and CDR2: LGHNA, YNFKEQ. CDR3 nucleotides: TGTGCCAGCAGCCAAGATCGGGGGGCGGATAAAAAACTGTTTTTT. It is translated as CASSQDRGADKKLFF.

The gene calls are TRBV7-7 and TRBJ1-1; the D gene is possibly TRBD1 (6 bases). The V and J ends lost 2 bases and 3 bases respectively, with 19 bases between them. Germline V CDR1 and CDR2: SSHAT, FNYEAQ (reference sequence). This CDR3 comprises 17 residues. The CDR3 bases are TGTGCCAGCAGCTTACCCCCCCCCGGGGGGCAGGACACTGAAGCTTTCTTT. This gives the protein CASSLPPPGGQDTEAFF.

This clone was seen only a few times. The V gene is TRBV6-5, the J gene TRBJ2-1; perhaps TRBD2 as D (5 bases). Germline CDR1 reads MNHEY; CDR2 reads SVGAGI. Trimming pared 10 bases from V and 4 bases from J, leaving 8 bases between. The CDR3 is 11 amino acids. The CDR3 region has the DNA TGTGCCACCCGAGGGTACAATGAGCAGTTCTTC. Translated: CATRGYNEQFF.

V usage is TRBV21-1 and J usage is TRBJ1-3; the table gives TRBD1 as D, unverified against the DNA. TRBV21-1 is recorded as a pseudogene. This CDR3 has 17 residues. CDR3 in amino acids: CASSFDSLRGSGNTIYF. The CDR3 region has the DNA TGTGCCAGCAGCTTCGACTCCCTCAGGGGCAGTGGAAACACCATATATTTT.

The chain joins TRBV30 to TRBJ2-2; 8 positions agree with TRBD2. Germline-derived CDR1 and CDR2 are GTSNPN and SVGIG (reference sequence). Trimming took 5 bases from V and 2 from J; bases not matched to a gene: 4. The CDR3 is 14 amino acids. CDR3 sequence (DNA): TGTGCCTGGCGGGGACTAGATAACACCGGGGAGCTGTTTTTT. Translated, it gives CAWRGLDNTGELFF. The entire variable domain, with the rest obtained from reference TRBV30 and TRBJ2-2, is as follows: SQTIHQWPATLVQPVGSPLSLECTVEGTSNPNLYWYRQAAGRGLQLLFYSVGIGQISSEVPQNLSASRPQDRQFILSSKKLLLSDSGFYLCAWRGLDNTGELFFGEGSRLTVL.